These T cell receptor beta chains were read from a single sample in a study of blood T cell repertoires in COVID-19. The protocol was immunoSEQ multiplex PCR, while the TCRdb copy is restricted to in-frame clones and leaves out a portion. The table records 300,000 to 350,000 clones, roughly 85% of them present only once. The sample taken for sequencing was PBMCs or T cells enriched from blood (not recorded which). The receptors were gathered from a man aged 30-40 years who had recovered from COVID-19. Each CDR3 is given with its conserved first and last residue. Each record gives: J gene, clone size, V gene, D gene, CDR3 protein, CDR3 DNA. A D gene is named only where the DNA matches it firmly. Some rows mark clone size as missing; the rest say once, few, many or name a class of expanded clone.

J: TRBJ2-7; size: few; V: TRBV19; D: NA; CDR3: CASSPGTTYEQYF; DNA: TGTGCCAGTAGCCCCGGGACAACCTACGAGCAGTACTTC
J: TRBJ1-1; size: NA; V: TRBV27; D: TRBD1; CDR3: CASSLFVRAGQGVNTEAFF; DNA: TGTGCCAGCAGTTTATTCGTCAGGGCAGGGCAGGGGGTGAACACTGAAGCTTTCTTT
J: TRBJ1-2; size: NA; V: TRBV9; D: TRBD1; CDR3: CASSVSQGANGYTF; DNA: TGTGCCAGCAGCGTATCACAGGGGGCAAATGGCTACACCTTC
J: TRBJ1-1; size: NA; V: TRBV19; D: TRBD1; CDR3: CASTTGFGTEAFF; DNA: TGTGCCAGTACGACAGGGTTTGGTACTGAAGCTTTCTTT
J: TRBJ2-1; size: NA; V: TRBV19; D: TRBD2; CDR3: CASTTSGATYNEQFF; DNA: TGTGCCAGTACGACTAGCGGGGCAACCTACAATGAGCAGTTCTTC
J: TRBJ2-7; size: NA; V: TRBV7-2; D: TRBD2; CDR3: CASSLQAGGPGEQYF; DNA: TGTGCCAGCAGCTTACAGGCGGGGGGGCCGGGGGAGCAGTACTTC
J: TRBJ2-1; size: NA; V: TRBV4-1; D: NA; CDR3: CASSGYQGGREQFF; DNA: TGCGCCAGCAGCGGCTATCAGGGAGGAAGGGAGCAGTTCTTC
J: TRBJ1-6; size: NA; V: TRBV5-1; D: TRBD1; CDR3: CASNPGTANSPLHF; DNA: TGCGCCAGCAACCCCGGGACAGCTAATTCACCCCTCCACTTT
J: TRBJ2-5; size: NA; V: TRBV7-3; D: TRBD1; CDR3: CASSRDSQETQYF; DNA: TGTGCCAGCAGCCGGGACAGCCAAGAGACCCAGTACTTC
J: TRBJ1-3; size: NA; V: TRBV12-5; D: NA; CDR3: CASGVGRVRNTIYF; DNA: TGTGCTAGTGGTGTTGGCAGGGTCAGAAACACCATATATTTT
J: TRBJ2-3; size: NA; V: TRBV24-1; D: NA; CDR3: CATSDDLIGDTQYF; DNA: TGTGCCACCAGTGATGACTTGATTGGAGATACGCAGTATTTT
J: TRBJ1-3; size: NA; V: TRBV6-1; D: NA; CDR3: CASSEAPNTDNSGNTIYF; DNA: TGTGCCAGCAGTGAAGCCCCGAACACAGACAACTCTGGAAACACCATATATTTT
J: TRBJ2-4; size: NA; V: TRBV27; D: NA; CDR3: CASRDRPFQGGIQYF; DNA: TGTGCCAGCAGGGACAGACCCTTTCAAGGTGGCATTCAGTACTTC
J: TRBJ1-3; size: NA; V: TRBV18; D: NA; CDR3: CASSSTSGNTIYF; DNA: TGTGCCAGCTCATCAACTTCTGGAAACACCATATATTTT
J: TRBJ2-1; size: NA; V: TRBV7-9; D: NA; CDR3: CASSGAAGARNEQFF; DNA: TGTGCCAGCAGCGGGGCGGCGGGGGCGAGGAATGAGCAGTTCTTC
J: TRBJ2-5; size: NA; V: TRBV24-1; D: TRBD2; CDR3: CATGGGGQETQYF; DNA: TGTGCCACCGGGGGGGGTGGGCAAGAGACCCAGTACTTC
J: TRBJ1-6; size: few; V: TRBV5-1; D: TRBD1; CDR3: CASRPGQGPLRDNSPLHF; DNA: TGCGCCAGCAGACCGGGACAGGGCCCTCTTCGGGATAATTCACCCCTCCACTTT
J: TRBJ2-7; size: once; V: TRBV9; D: NA; CDR3: CASSVEHRPYEQYF; DNA: TGTGCCAGCAGCGTAGAACACAGACCCTACGAGCAGTACTTC
J: TRBJ1-1; size: NA; V: TRBV7-9; D: NA; CDR3: CASSLSRGMNTEAFF; DNA: TGTGCCAGCAGCTTATCCCGGGGTATGAACACTGAAGCTTTCTTT
J: TRBJ1-3; size: NA; V: TRBV6-1; D: NA; CDR3: CASSEVGVSGNTIYF; DNA: TGTGCCAGCAGTGAAGTCGGAGTCTCTGGAAACACCATATATTTT
J: TRBJ2-2; size: NA; V: TRBV7-3; D: TRBD2; CDR3: CASSRRLANTGELFF; DNA: TGTGCCAGCAGCCGCAGACTAGCGAATACCGGGGAGCTGTTTTTT
J: TRBJ1-1; size: NA; V: TRBV20-1; D: TRBD1; CDR3: CSASSTGGASAFF; DNA: TGCAGTGCTAGTTCGACAGGGGGCGCGTCAGCTTTCTTT
J: TRBJ2-7; size: once; V: TRBV7-9; D: TRBD1; CDR3: CASSTLQGVTYEQYF; DNA: TGTGCCAGCAGCACACTGCAGGGGGTCACCTACGAGCAGTACTTC
J: TRBJ2-7; size: NA; V: TRBV27; D: NA; CDR3: CASSLFGGRSYEQYF; DNA: TGTGCCAGCAGTTTATTCGGGGGGCGATCCTACGAGCAGTACTTC
J: TRBJ2-5; size: once; V: TRBV6-6; D: NA; CDR3: CASGIKRGVQETQYF; DNA: TGTGCCAGCGGAATAAAAAGGGGCGTCCAAGAGACCCAGTACTTC
J: TRBJ2-7; size: few; V: TRBV19; D: TRBD1; CDR3: CASRHRDSNYEQYF; DNA: TGTGCCAGTAGACACCGGGACAGCAACTACGAGCAGTACTTC
J: TRBJ2-2; size: NA; V: TRBV7-3; D: NA; CDR3: CASSRGKTGELFF; DNA: TGTGCCAGCAGCCGGGGAAAGACCGGGGAGCTGTTTTTT
J: TRBJ2-2; size: NA; V: TRBV5-6; D: NA; CDR3: CASSFQGGRYTGELFF; DNA: TGTGCCAGCAGCTTTCAAGGAGGAAGGTACACCGGGGAGCTGTTTTTT
J: TRBJ1-5; size: NA; V: TRBV5-1; D: NA; CDR3: CASSYDGQNNQPQHF; DNA: TGCGCCAGCAGCTACGACGGACAGAACAATCAGCCCCAGCATTTT
J: TRBJ2-7; size: NA; V: TRBV7-6; D: NA; CDR3: CASSLLTETDEQYF; DNA: TGTGCCAGCAGCCTACTGACAGAGACGGACGAGCAGTACTTC
J: TRBJ2-7; size: NA; V: TRBV6-1; D: NA; CDR3: CASSDRGVGEQYF; DNA: TGTGCCAGCAGTGACAGGGGGGTTGGCGAGCAGTACTTC
J: TRBJ2-3; size: few; V: TRBV3-1/TRBV3-2; D: TRBD2; CDR3: CASSQDGGFVTDTQYF; DNA: TGTGCCAGCAGCCAAGACGGGGGGTTTGTCACAGATACGCAGTATTTT
J: TRBJ1-4; size: NA; V: TRBV5-8; D: TRBD1; CDR3: CASSWGQGEANEKLFF; DNA: TGTGCCAGCAGCTGGGGACAGGGGGAGGCTAATGAAAAACTGTTTTTT
J: TRBJ2-2; size: NA; V: TRBV5-1; D: TRBD1; CDR3: CASSSGTGVNTGELFF; DNA: TGCGCCAGCAGCTCCGGGACAGGGGTTAACACCGGGGAGCTGTTTTTT
J: TRBJ1-2; size: NA; V: TRBV20-1; D: NA; CDR3: CSPSAYGYTF; DNA: TGCAGCCCAAGCGCTTATGGCTACACCTTC
J: TRBJ2-1; size: NA; V: TRBV7-3; D: TRBD2; CDR3: CASSLSGGPYNEQFF; DNA: TGTGCCAGCAGCCTTAGCGGGGGGCCTTACAATGAGCAGTTCTTC
J: TRBJ2-3; size: NA; V: TRBV9; D: NA; CDR3: CASSVRAADTQYF; DNA: TGTGCCAGCAGCGTAAGAGCGGCAGATACGCAGTATTTT
J: TRBJ2-2; size: NA; V: TRBV4-3; D: NA; CDR3: CASSQDIGGAGELFF; DNA: TGCGCCAGCAGCCAAGATATAGGGGGAGCCGGGGAGCTGTTTTTT
J: TRBJ1-1; size: NA; V: TRBV7-6; D: NA; CDR3: CASQMAGGNAEAFF; DNA: TGTGCCAGCCAAATGGCGGGGGGCAACGCTGAAGCTTTCTTT
J: TRBJ1-1; size: few; V: TRBV30; D: NA; CDR3: CAWTKLTPNTEAFF; DNA: TGTGCCTGGACCAAACTGACACCGAACACTGAAGCTTTCTTT
J: TRBJ1-5; size: NA; V: TRBV19; D: TRBD1; CDR3: CASSFPGTGKHF; DNA: TGTGCCAGTAGCTTCCCTGGGACAGGGAAGCATTTT
J: TRBJ1-1; size: once; V: TRBV7-9; D: NA; CDR3: CASSFTGLNTEAFF; DNA: TGTGCCAGCAGCTTTACAGGGTTGAACACTGAAGCTTTCTTT
J: TRBJ1-5; size: NA; V: TRBV19; D: TRBD1; CDR3: CASSPLGQGNQPQHF; DNA: TGTGCCAGTAGTCCACTGGGACAGGGGAATCAGCCCCAGCATTTT
J: TRBJ1-1; size: few; V: TRBV3-1/TRBV3-2; D: TRBD1; CDR3: CASSVDRGRFRTEAFF; DNA: TGTGCCAGCAGCGTGGACAGGGGGCGTTTCCGAACTGAAGCTTTCTTT
J: TRBJ1-1; size: NA; V: TRBV18; D: TRBD1; CDR3: CASSPSGQTTTTNTEAFF; DNA: TGTGCCAGCTCACCCTCGGGACAGACAACAACGACGAACACTGAAGCTTTCTTT
J: TRBJ1-6; size: NA; V: TRBV30; D: TRBD1; CDR3: CAWNPGGSPLHF; DNA: TGTGCCTGGAACCCAGGGGGTTCACCCCTCCACTTT
J: TRBJ2-2; size: once; V: TRBV21-1; D: NA; CDR3: CAREYSGGPRTNTGELFF; DNA: TGTGCCAGGGAGTATAGCGGGGGCCCAAGAACGAACACCGGGGAGCTGTTTTTT
J: TRBJ1-1; size: NA; V: TRBV12-5; D: TRBD1; CDR3: CASGPPGGWNTEAFF; DNA: TGTGCTAGTGGCCCACCAGGGGGCTGGAACACTGAAGCTTTCTTT
J: TRBJ1-2; size: few; V: TRBV6-4; D: NA; CDR3: CASSPGQSYGYTF; DNA: TGTGCCAGCAGTCCGGGACAAAGCTACGGCTACACCTTC
J: TRBJ1-2; size: once; V: TRBV12-3/TRBV12-4; D: NA; CDR3: CASMAQGRGYTF; DNA: TGTGCCAGCATGGCCCAAGGGAGAGGCTACACCTTC
J: TRBJ2-3; size: once; V: TRBV6-1; D: TRBD2; CDR3: CASSESGGGAPNTDTQYF; DNA: TGTGCCAGCAGTGAATCGGGCGGGGGGGCCCCGAACACAGATACGCAGTATTTT
J: TRBJ1-6; size: NA; V: TRBV5-6; D: NA; CDR3: CASSLRRDSPLHF; DNA: TGTGCCAGCAGCTTGCGGAGGGACTCACCCCTCCACTTT
J: TRBJ2-1; size: NA; V: TRBV5-4; D: NA; CDR3: CASSYVGGREQFF; DNA: TGTGCCAGCAGCTATGTGGGGGGGCGCGAGCAGTTCTTC
J: TRBJ1-2; size: few; V: TRBV21-1; D: NA; CDR3: CASSRRGDRRLPYGYTF; DNA: TGTGCCAGCAGCAGACGGGGGGACAGGAGGCTCCCCTATGGCTACACCTTC
J: TRBJ1-5; size: NA; V: TRBV5-5; D: TRBD1; CDR3: CASSFWDRDVQPQHF; DNA: TGTGCCAGCAGCTTTTGGGACAGGGATGTACAGCCCCAGCATTTT
J: TRBJ2-1; size: NA; V: TRBV7-9; D: NA; CDR3: CASSQPGDNEQFF; DNA: TGTGCCAGCAGCCAGCCGGGGGACAATGAGCAGTTCTTC
J: TRBJ1-1; size: NA; V: TRBV7-9; D: NA; CDR3: CASSPSSGTEAFF; DNA: TGTGCCAGCAGCCCGAGTAGCGGGACTGAAGCTTTCTTT
J: TRBJ2-1; size: NA; V: TRBV7-9; D: TRBD1; CDR3: CASNAIGGRVGNEQFF; DNA: TGTGCCAGCAATGCCATAGGGGGCAGGGTGGGCAATGAGCAGTTCTTC
J: TRBJ1-3; size: NA; V: TRBV5-4; D: NA; CDR3: CASSLDGRSGNTIYF; DNA: TGTGCCAGCAGCTTGGATGGGCGCTCTGGAAACACCATATATTTT